One and the same sample provided the 12 T cell receptor beta chains below, sequenced in a study of blood T cell repertoires in COVID-19. Using immunoSEQ multiplex PCR, the repertoire was profiled, and TCRdb retains in-frame clones only, with some absent. The repertoire holds tens of thousands of clones, with more than 85% as singletons. The sequencing sample was made of peripheral blood. These receptors all stem from a man aged 45-60 years with active COVID-19.

This clone was counted once. The chain uses TRBV7-9 and TRBJ2-1; the match to TRBD2 covers 7 bases. Looked up from germline, CDR1 is SEHNR and CDR2 is FQNEAQ (reference sequence). Trimming cost V 5 bases and J 9 bases; bases outside gene matches: 7. The CDR3 extends over 13 amino acids. CDR3 coding DNA: TGTGCCAGCAGCGTCGGGGGGTGGAGTGAGCAGTTCTTC. Its protein is CASSVGGWSEQFF.

V and J are TRBV6-2 or TRBV6-3 and TRBJ2-5, with D tentatively TRBD1 (7 bases). Per germline, CDR1 MNHEY and CDR2 SVGEGT. With 2 bases removed from V and 1 base from J, the gap between germline ends came to 20 bases. This CDR3 comprises 18 residues. CDR3 in amino acids: CASSYLQGGGGGQETQYF. As DNA, the CDR3 is TGTGCCAGCAGTTACCTCCAGGGGGGAGGAGGGGGCCAAGAGACCCAGTACTTC.

This sequence joins TRBV19 and TRBJ2-7; TRBD1 is a possible D gene (5 bases). Trimming cost V 7 bases and J 2 bases, with 15 bases left between them. This CDR3 has 14 residues. From germline, CDR1 is LNHDA and CDR2 SQIVND (reference sequence). CDR3 bases: TGTGCCAGTACCCAAGGGCTGGGGCCCTACGAGCAGTACTTC. Translating it yields CASTQGLGPYEQYF.

The chain uses TRBV6-7 and TRBJ1-1; D uncertain. TRBV6-7 is identified as an open reading frame with a role that is uncertain. Trimming shortened V by 7 bases and J by 5 bases, and 8 bases separated the two germline ends. The CDR3 loop spans 11 amino acids. The DNA of the CDR3 is TGTGCCAGCACAGAGAGGACTGAAGCTTTCTTT. Residues: CASTERTEAFF.

V and J are TRBV12-5 and TRBJ1-4, with TRBD1 identical over 7 bases. With V trimmed by 6 bases and J by 4 bases, 8 bases remained unmatched. The CDR3 sequence is 15 residues long. Germline CDR1 is LGHNT and CDR2 is FRNRAP. Here the CDR3 reads CASGQAGGVNEKLFF. In nucleotides, the CDR3 is TGTGCTAGTGGGCAAGCAGGGGGAGTTAATGAAAAACTGTTTTTT.

Concerning this clone itself: At one end the junction does not follow the germline gene, possibly because of a read error. This chain joins TRBV7-6 and TRBJ2-1, with 7 bases fitting TRBD2. This CDR3 has 15 amino acids. The V gene's germline CDR1 is SGHVS and CDR2 FNYEAQ. CDR3 nucleotide sequence: TGTGCCAGCAGCCCCGGAGCGGGGTCCTTCAATGAGCAGTTCTTC. Amino acid sequence: CASSPGAGSFNEQFF.

CDR3 sequence reads: CASSLAPSGSNEQFF. The CDR3 bases are TGTGCCAGCAGCTTGGCGCCTAGCGGCAGCAATGAGCAGTTCTTC. The rearrangement joins TRBV5-4 to TRBJ2-1, with TRBD2 identical over 7 bases. Per the germline V gene, CDR1 is SGHNT and CDR2 is YYREEE (reference sequence). J was trimmed by 6 bases and V by 0 bases; bases with no gene match: 6. The CDR3 contains 15 residues.

This chain connects TRBV12-3 or TRBV12-4 to TRBJ1-2; TRBD1 matches at 7 bases. V lost 7 bases and J lost 10; bases outside the gene matches: 9. The CDR3 extends over 12 amino acids. The CDR3 region is CASNSGGSVYTF. The CDR3 DNA sequence: TGTGCCAGCAACTCAGGGGGTAGCGTCTACACCTTC.

Comments on this clone: Sequence at one end of the junction differs from germline and may be a read error. The chain recombines TRBV7-2 with TRBJ1-5, with TRBD1 matching over 10 bases. Germline CDR1 is SGHTA and CDR2 is FQGNSA. CDR3 length: 15 amino acids. This chain's CDR3 is CASSLEVGTGVPQHF. For the CDR3, the DNA is TGTGCCAGCAGTTTAGAAGTTGGGACAGGGGTTCCCCAGCATTTT.

This clone appeared once. V and J are TRBV15 and TRBJ1-6; 8 nucleotides line up with TRBD1. V shed 6 bases, J shed 7 bases, and the junction held 11 bases outside the gene matches. CDR1 is LNHNV and CDR2 is YYDKDF in the germline V gene (reference sequence). The CDR3 totals 16 residues. The CDR3 DNA reads as TGTGCCACCAGAGCCCGTCAGGGGGCGATCAATTCACCCCTCCACTTT. Protein sequence: CATRARQGAINSPLHF.

This chain joins TRBV4-1 and TRBJ2-3; 10 nucleotides agree with TRBD2. The germline V gene encodes CDR1 MGHRA and CDR2 YSYEKL. The CDR3 has 15 amino acids. The V and J ends lost 4 bases and 4 bases, in that order; junction bases with no gene match: 5. CDR3 amino acids: CASSPGTSDADTQYF. In DNA, the CDR3 is TGCGCCAGCAGCCCCGGGACTAGCGACGCAGATACGCAGTATTTT.

The chain joins TRBV23-1 to TRBJ1-1, with D hard to call. TRBV23-1 is known as an ORF, though its function is uncertain. The CDR3 totals 15 residues. The CDR3 DNA reads as TGCGTCTCGCCCGGCGGCAGTTACATGAACACTGAAGCTTTCTTT. Amino acid sequence: CVSPGGSYMNTEAFF.